Sequencing of this T cell receptor (beta chain) was carried out in a study of CD8 T cells in ankylosing spondylitis. The sample holds a few counts of this clonotype. Its matching antigen is unknown. Each TCR beta library was made by quantitative 5'-RACE that incorporated molecular barcodes. TCRdb passed the 5' RACE reads through MiXCR, listing each CDR3 protein once. The sample lists hundreds of thousands of distinct CDR3 sequences; about 24% were seen once. General study results and limits: A motif in TCR beta, a set of eight or nine highly homologous variants, appeared characteristic of ankylosing spondylitis blood. Clones linked to disease were reported to show significant enrichment in matched ankylosing spondylitis synovial fluid. In the blood and synovial fluid of reactive arthritis, some motif variants had been previously reported. Peripheral blood samples showed relatively rare disease-linked clones, and these clones were CD8+.

The CDR3 contains 16 residues. Trimming cost V 6 bases and J 0 bases; bases outside gene matches: 12. CDR1 and CDR2 from the germline V gene are DFQATT and SNEGSKA (reference sequence). The sequence was collected from a male donor with ankylosing spondylitis. J is TRBJ2-7 and V is TRBV20-1; 9 nucleotides align to TRBD1. Material for sequencing was blood, either unsorted or a sorted T cell fraction (not recorded which). This chain's CDR3 is CSAPTGGIPGSYEQYF. The DNA of the CDR3 is TGCAGTGCACCGACAGGGGGGATTCCTGGCTCCTACGAGCAGTACTTC.